The 32 T cell receptor beta chains presented below share a single source sample, sequenced in a study of post-analysis software for immune sequencing data (dated by TCRdb to between 2014 and 2017). The antigens these receptors bind are not known. Receptor libraries were prepared by PCR. Reads for this sample came from an Illumina HiSeq 2500. To reduce PCR and sequencing biases, unique molecular identifiers were incorporated into the TCR beta cDNA libraries. Starting from the raw public reads, TCRdb applied fastp trimming at Q25, assembled clones with MiXCR and retained in-frame beta chains. Rows are unified per CDR3 protein, each entry keeping the most common DNA and genes. A total of hundreds of thousands of distinct CDR3 sequences appear in this sample, more than 50% of them only once. Jointly, the top ten make up roughly 12% of the sample. The investigation overall reported the following: A handful of TRBV segments, including TRBV5-6, TRBV5-1 and TRBV20-1, were significantly more frequent in patients than controls.

The sequenced sample consisted of blood. Every receptor here comes from a girl aged 2 to 9 with multiple sclerosis.

The rearrangement links TRBV9 to TRBJ2-7; D uncertain. The CDR3 spans 14 residues. Germline-derived CDR1 and CDR2 are SGDLS and YYNGEE. V was clipped by 4 bases and J by 3 bases, with 14 bases between them. CDR3 nucleotides: TGTGCCAGCAGCCTCAAGAAGTTTAGCTACGAGCAGTACTTC. It translates to CASSLKKFSYEQYF.

This chain connects TRBV7-9 to TRBJ1-1; D is perhaps TRBD1 (5 bases). The ends were cut back, 6 bases at V and 1 base at J, with 9 bases in the middle. Germline CDR1 and CDR2: SEHNR and FQNEAQ (reference sequence). The CDR3 has 13 residues. CDR3 sequence reads: CASRGRGNTEAFF. CDR3 nucleotides: TGTGCCAGCAGAGGGAGGGGGAACACTGAAGCTTTCTTT.

There are a few counts of this clonotype. The chain joins TRBV12-3 or TRBV12-4 to TRBJ2-7; no definite D call. Trimming removed 3 bases from V and 4 bases from J, with 13 bases in between. The CDR3 totals 14 residues. For the CDR3, the DNA is TGTGCCAGCAGTTTGACGTACCTTGGTTACGAGCAGTACTTC. This gives the protein CASSLTYLGYEQYF.

The gene calls are TRBV25-1 and TRBJ2-1, with TRBD1 as a possible D gene (5 bases). Deletions cut 4 bases from V and 1 base from J, with 11 bases between. CDR1 is MGHDK, CDR2 SYGVNS, per germline. The CDR3 contains 15 residues. The CDR3 DNA follows: TGTGCCAGCAGTGCCCAGGGTCCTTCCTACAATGAGCAGTTCTTC. It encodes CASSAQGPSYNEQFF.

The rearrangement links TRBV9 to TRBJ1-1; D possibly corresponds to TRBD1 (6 bases). The CDR3 is 14 amino acids. Trimming took off 8 bases at V and 1 base at J, with 15 bases between the two ends. Germline V CDR1 and CDR2: SGDLS, YYNGEE. The CDR3 sequence is CASMGGRGNTEAFF. CDR3 nucleotide sequence: TGTGCCAGTATGGGGGGCCGCGGGAACACTGAAGCTTTCTTT.

Here the CDR3 reads CASSRGTGSLSYNEQFF. For the CDR3, the DNA is TGTGCCAGCAGCCGGGGGACAGGCTCCCTTTCCTACAATGAGCAGTTCTTC. The chain is built from TRBV7-6 and TRBJ2-1; TRBD1 matches 8 bases. CDR3 length: 17 residues. V shed 5 bases and J 1 base; nucleotides not matched to a gene: 10. The germline V gene encodes CDR1 SGHVS and CDR2 FNYEAQ.

The chain uses TRBV15 and TRBJ2-2; a possible D gene is TRBD1 (5 bases). The CDR3 contains 14 residues. The V end lost 0 bases, the J end lost 6 bases, and 8 bases lay between the germline ends. Germline values: CDR1 LNHNV, CDR2 YYDKDF (reference sequence). The CDR3, as DNA: TGTGCCACCAGCAGAGACAGGGTACCCGGGGAGCTGTTTTTT. Its translation is CATSRDRVPGELFF.

This clonotype was seen a handful of times. V and J are TRBV25-1 and TRBJ2-1, with 9 bases lining up with TRBD2. The CDR3 totals 16 residues. J gave up 3 bases and V 4 bases, and 7 bases lay outside the gene matches. Looked up from germline, CDR1 is MGHDK and CDR2 is SYGVNS. For the CDR3, the DNA is TGTGCCAGCAGTGGGGTAGCGGGGGCCCACTACAATGAGCAGTTCTTC. As protein: CASSGVAGAHYNEQFF. Based on the CDR3 plus reference TRBV25-1 and TRBJ2-1, the full variable domain is EADIYQTPRYLVIGTGKKITLECSQTMGHDKMYWYQQDPGMELHLIHYSYGVNSTEKGDLSSESTVSRIRTEHFPLTLESARPSHTSQYLCASSGVAGAHYNEQFFGPGTRLTVL.

The chain has TRBV12-3 or TRBV12-4 and TRBJ2-1, with 8 bases that match TRBD2. V shed 1 base, J shed 8 bases, and the junction held 7 bases outside the gene matches. This CDR3 is built from 15 residues. CDR3 protein: CASSLEAGAGDEQFF. In nucleotides, the CDR3 is TGTGCCAGCAGTTTAGAAGCGGGGGCGGGGGATGAGCAGTTCTTC.

This rearrangement joins TRBV5-1 to TRBJ2-5; D call uncertain. The tail of the sequence fits TRBJ2-7 better, so the J call may be wrong. This CDR3 has 14 amino acids. Germline V gives CDR1 SGHRS, CDR2 YFSETQ. As DNA, the CDR3 is TGCGCCAGCAGTCCCGGCGACTTAAACTACGAGCAGTACTTC. Translating gives CASSPGDLNYEQYF.

This clonotype was detected a few times. This chain joins TRBV11-2 and TRBJ2-3, with 8 bases aligning to TRBD2. Trimming took 5 bases from V and 1 from J; bases not matched to a gene: 8. CDR3 length equals 16 residues. Germline CDR1 is SGHAT and CDR2 is FQNNGV. The CDR3: CASSPPGREGTDTQYF. CDR3 nucleotides: TGTGCCAGCAGCCCCCCCGGGCGGGAGGGCACAGATACGCAGTATTTT.

The V gene is TRBV18, the J gene TRBJ2-1; D is unresolved. This CDR3 contains 14 residues. Trimming stripped 0 bases from V and 6 bases from J, with 9 bases between. CDR1 is KGHSH, CDR2 LQKENI, per germline. Here the CDR3 DNA reads TGTGCCAGCTCACCACCCGCACGGCCCAATGAGCAGTTCTTC. Protein sequence: CASSPPARPNEQFF.

This clonotype was recorded a few times. The V and J genes are TRBV4-1 and TRBJ2-5; D may be TRBD1 (5 bases). The V and J ends lost 2 bases and 0 bases respectively, with 16 bases between them. The length of the CDR3 is 17 residues. The germline V gene has CDR1 MGHRA and CDR2 YSYEKL. CDR3 nucleotide sequence: TGCGCCAGCAGCCAATATGCAGGGTCTTCTTACCAAGAGACCCAGTACTTC. Translation: CASSQYAGSSYQETQYF.

The chain is built from TRBV12-3 or TRBV12-4 and TRBJ2-3; 12 nucleotides agree with TRBD2. CDR3 length equals 16 residues. The V segment lost 7 bases and the J segment 3 bases; nucleotides outside the gene matches: 8. The CDR3 DNA is TGTGCCAGCACCTCTAGCGGGAGGGCCGCGACAGATACGCAGTATTTT. As protein: CASTSSGRAATDTQYF.

This clonotype was observed at least ten times. The rearrangement links TRBV21-1 to TRBJ2-4; TRBD2 was called by the table and not checked on the DNA. TRBV21-1 corresponds to a pseudogene. The CDR3 consists of 18 residues. CDR3 sequence (DNA): TGTGCCAGCAGCAAACCCTCCCAAGGGGGTGAAGCCAAAAACATTCAGTACTTC. Protein sequence: CASSKPSQGGEAKNIQYF.

V and J are TRBV10-3 and TRBJ2-7; 9 nucleotides align to TRBD1. Per the germline V gene, CDR1 is ENHRY and CDR2 is SYGVKD. Trimming at V came to 3 bases and at J to 4 bases, leaving 7 bases not matched to a gene. This CDR3 is built from 15 residues. The CDR3 DNA sequence: TGTGCCATCAGTGATAACCGGGACAGGGTTTACGAGCAGTACTTC. Protein sequence: CAISDNRDRVYEQYF.

The genes are TRBV20-1 and TRBJ2-7; D might be TRBD2 (6 bases). V was cut by 3 bases and J by 3 bases, with 12 bases left in between. From germline, CDR1 is DFQATT and CDR2 SNEGSKA (reference sequence). The CDR3 contains 13 residues. CDR3 sequence: CSARGGGHYEQYF. The CDR3 DNA reads as TGCAGTGCTAGGGGAGGCGGCCACTACGAGCAGTACTTC.

The chain combines TRBV20-1 with TRBJ1-6, with D tentatively TRBD1 (5 bases). V lost 1 base, J lost 8 bases, and 15 bases lay in between. From germline, CDR1 is DFQATT and CDR2 SNEGSKA (reference sequence). The CDR3 extends over 15 amino acids. CDR3 in amino acids: CSARVGAVPDSPLHF. The CDR3 nucleotides are TGCAGTGCTAGAGTAGGGGCGGTCCCCGATTCACCCCTCCACTTT.

The chain carries TRBV2 and TRBJ2-1, with 10 bases identical to TRBD1. Germline CDR1 and CDR2: SNHLY and FYNNEI. The CDR3 has 13 amino acids. With V trimmed by 6 bases and J by 9 bases, 5 bases remained unmatched. The CDR3 is CASRGTGEGEQFF. The CDR3 bases are TGTGCCAGCAGGGGGACAGGGGAGGGTGAGCAGTTCTTC. The full variable domain, its missing parts supplied by reference TRBV2 and TRBJ2-1, is EPEVTQTPSHQVTQMGQEVILRCVPISNHLYFYWYRQILGQKVEFLVSFYNNEISEKSEIFDDQFSVERPDGSNFTLKIRSTKLEDSAMYFCASRGTGEGEQFFGPGTRLTVL.

The CDR3 region has the DNA TGTGCCAGCAGCCAAGTACAGGGGAGCAATCAGCCCCAGCATTTT. Protein sequence: CASSQVQGSNQPQHF. The rearrangement links TRBV4-2 to TRBJ1-5; 7 bases align to TRBD1. Germline V gene data show CDR1 as LGHNA and CDR2 as YNFKEQ. V was clipped by 1 base and J by 1 base; unmatched bases: 1. The CDR3 has 15 amino acids.

The V call is TRBV20-1, the J call TRBJ2-1; maybe TRBD2 (6 bases). This CDR3 has 15 amino acids. Deletions cut 2 bases from V and 8 bases from J, with 19 bases between. Germline V gene lookup returns CDR1 DFQATT and CDR2 SNEGSKA (reference sequence). DNA for the CDR3: TGCAGTGCTAGACGGCCTGGCGGGATCATAGATGAGCAGTTCTTC. Its translation is CSARRPGGIIDEQFF.

The chain is built from TRBV10-3 and TRBJ2-3; D gene unclear. V was clipped by 4 bases and J by 8 bases, with 13 bases between them. Germline V CDR1 and CDR2: ENHRY, SYGVKD. The CDR3 extends over 13 amino acids. In nucleotides, the CDR3 is TGTGCCATCAGTGGGACCAACCCACCTACGCAGTATTTT. Translating it yields CAISGTNPPTQYF.

The chain recombines TRBV10-3 with TRBJ1-4; D not resolved. CDR1 is ENHRY, CDR2 SYGVKD, per germline. The CDR3 length is 12 residues. The ends were cut back, 8 bases at V and 8 bases at J, with 12 bases in the middle. The CDR3 DNA reads as TGTGCCATCGCGGCTGGGAAAGAAAAACTGTTTTTT. Protein product: CAIAAGKEKLFF.

V is TRBV20-1 and J is TRBJ2-1; TRBD2 aligns across 10 bases. Germline CDR1 and CDR2: DFQATT and SNEGSKA (reference sequence). The length of the CDR3 is 16 residues. Trimming cost V 5 bases and J 5 bases; bases outside gene matches: 12. The CDR3 DNA sequence: TGCAGTGCTGGTATCTGGGGGACTAGCGAGAACAATGAGCAGTTCTTC. Its translation: CSAGIWGTSENNEQFF.

This clonotype was seen at least ten times. The V call is TRBV5-1, the J call TRBJ2-1; 12 positions match TRBD2. From germline, CDR1 is SGHRS and CDR2 YFSETQ. V shed 0 bases and J 9 bases; nucleotides not matched to a gene: 13. This CDR3 is 18 amino acids long. The CDR3 sequence: CASSLEPAASGGAGEQFF. CDR3 nucleotide sequence: TGCGCCAGCAGCTTGGAACCGGCGGCTAGCGGGGGGGCCGGTGAGCAGTTCTTC.

The J gene is TRBJ2-1, the V gene TRBV10-3; 8 bases line up with TRBD1. The CDR3 is 15 amino acids. The V segment lost 5 bases and the J segment 7 bases; nucleotides outside the gene matches: 10. CDR1 ENHRY and CDR2 SYGVKD come from the germline V gene. The CDR3 region has the DNA TGTGCCATCAGTACCGACAGGGGAAACTTGAATGAGCAGTTCTTC. Translated, it gives CAISTDRGNLNEQFF.

V and J are TRBV4-3 and TRBJ1-4, with 7 nucleotides matching TRBD1. The CDR3 covers 16 residues. Germline assignment: CDR1 LGHNA and CDR2 YSLEER. Losses at the gene ends were 3 bases for V and 5 bases for J; bases not matched to a gene: 9. Here the CDR3 DNA reads TGCGCCAGCAGCCACGATCTGGGACAGTTAAATGAAAAACTGTTTTTT. Protein product: CASSHDLGQLNEKLFF.

This chain links TRBV12-3 or TRBV12-4 with TRBJ2-1; unclear D gene. The CDR3 has 11 residues. V dropped 8 bases and J dropped 6 bases, with 8 bases sitting between them. Here the CDR3 DNA reads TGTGCCAGCGCCTCGCCCAATGAGCAGTTCTTC. This encodes CASASPNEQFF.

This clonotype was counted only a few times. The chain is built from TRBV9 and TRBJ2-5; TRBD2 aligns across 10 bases. Unmatched junction bases numbered 9, after V lost 3 bases and J lost 4 bases. This CDR3 contains 16 residues. In germline, CDR1 is SGDLS, CDR2 YYNGEE. As DNA, the CDR3 is TGTGCCAGCAGCGAGAGCTCTAGCGGGGGTGCAGAGACCCAGTACTTC. Its protein is CASSESSSGGAETQYF.

Of note for this clonotype: At one end the junction does not follow the germline gene, possibly because of a read error. The V call is TRBV20-1, the J call TRBJ2-5; the match to TRBD2 covers 7 bases. The CDR3 sequence is 15 residues long. The V gene's germline CDR1 is DFQATT and CDR2 SNEGSKA (reference sequence). CDR3 nucleotide sequence: TGCGGTGCTACAGCTTTAGCGGGCCTCCAAGAGACCCAGTACTTC. Translated: CGATALAGLQETQYF.

This clonotype was detected only a few times. The gene calls are TRBV12-5 and TRBJ2-7; D remains ambiguous. Germline V gives CDR1 LGHNT, CDR2 FRNRAP. V gave up 0 bases and J gave up 5 bases, with 11 bases separating them. The CDR3 has 14 residues. Here the CDR3 DNA reads TGTGCTAGTGGTTTGGTACTACGGACCCACGAGCAGTACTTC. Translation gives CASGLVLRTHEQYF.

The V gene is TRBV29-1, the J gene TRBJ2-3, with no clear D. Germline V gene lookup returns CDR1 SQVTM and CDR2 ANQGSEA. There are 11 residues in the CDR3. Trimming removed 7 bases from V and 6 bases from J, with 11 bases in between. Here the CDR3 DNA reads TGCAGCGCCCTATCCGCGGATACGCAGTATTTT. It translates to CSALSADTQYF.